These 15 T cell receptor beta chains originate from one sample sequenced in a study of a mutant IDH1 vaccine in newly diagnosed glioma. The assay was immunoSEQ multiplex PCR, and TCRdb's table has in-frame clones only and misses some. This table holds about 67,000 clones, over 70% found once. The sample's time point: week 23, last vaccination. What each vaccine dose contained was 300 ug of mutant IDH1 20-mer peptide, accompanied by topical imiquimod. These receptors have no identified antigens. The sequencing used PBMCs, collected from a glioma patient whose treatment included an IDH1 peptide vaccine. These receptors were taken from a man aged 18 to 35 with glioma.

V and J are TRBV5-4 and TRBJ1-1; 11 nucleotides line up with TRBD1. Germline V gene data show CDR1 as SGHNT and CDR2 as YYREEE (reference sequence). V shed 4 bases and J 1 base; nucleotides not matched to a gene: 12. The CDR3 has 18 amino acids. CDR3 residues: CASSMAGQGALRNTEAFF. Written as DNA, the CDR3 is TGTGCCAGCAGCATGGCAGGACAGGGGGCTTTGAGGAACACTGAAGCTTTCTTT. Based on the CDR3 plus reference TRBV5-4 and TRBJ1-1, the full variable domain is ETGVTQSPTHLIKTRGQQVTLRCSSQSGHNTVSWYQQALGQGPQFIFQYYREEENGRGNFPPRFSGLQFPNYSSELNVNALELDDSALYLCASSMAGQGALRNTEAFFGQGTRLTVV.

In nucleotides, the CDR3 is TGTGCCAGCAGTGATGGGGACGCTTTCTTT. Translated, it gives CASSDGDAFF. The V gene is TRBV2, the J gene TRBJ1-1; maybe TRBD1 (5 bases). The V gene's germline CDR1 is SNHLY and CDR2 FYNNEI. The CDR3 has 10 residues. V was cut by 3 bases and J by 11 bases, with 7 bases left in between.

V and J are TRBV7-6 and TRBJ2-7; TRBD2 matches at 8 bases. V lost 1 base to trimming and J lost 3 bases; unmatched junction nucleotides: 5. Per the germline V gene, CDR1 is SGHVS and CDR2 is FNYEAQ. CDR3 length: 15 residues. Here the CDR3 DNA reads TGTGCCAGCAGCTTAGAAACTAGCGGTCGCTACGAGCAGTACTTC. It codes for CASSLETSGRYEQYF.

The CDR3 DNA sequence: TGTGCCAGCACTCCCGGCGGGGAGACCCAGTACTTC. Protein sequence: CASTPGGETQYF. The V and J genes are TRBV7-6 and TRBJ2-5, with D possibly TRBD2 on 5 matching bases. V was clipped by 7 bases and J by 5 bases, with 11 bases between them. The CDR3 contains 12 residues. CDR1 and CDR2 from the germline V gene are SGHVS and FNYEAQ.

This chain joins TRBV5-4 and TRBJ1-1, with 7 nucleotides matching TRBD1. The CDR3 is 16 amino acids. The V gene's germline CDR1 is SGHNT and CDR2 YYREEE (reference sequence). V shed 0 bases and J 1 base; nucleotides not matched to a gene: 6. CDR3: CASSLVWDRKNTEAFF. DNA of the CDR3: TGTGCCAGCAGCTTGGTATGGGACAGAAAGAACACTGAAGCTTTCTTT.

CDR3 bases: TGTGCCAGCATTAAGGAAGAGACCCAGTACTTC. This encodes CASIKEETQYF. The chain employs TRBV7-2 and TRBJ2-5, with D hard to call. Germline V gives CDR1 SGHTA, CDR2 FQGNSA. Trimming left V 7 bases short and J 3 bases short, with 6 bases between. This CDR3 has 11 residues.

V usage is TRBV7-9 and J usage is TRBJ1-5, with no clear D. From germline, CDR1 is SEHNR and CDR2 FQNEAQ (reference sequence). Trimming removed 5 bases from V and 3 bases from J, with 8 bases in between. CDR3 length: 13 amino acids. CDR3 bases: TGTGCCAGCAGCCCTGACACCAATCAGCCCCAGCATTTT. It yields the protein CASSPDTNQPQHF.

Remarks on this clone: One junction end does not reproduce the germline sequence, and a read error may be involved. The chain joins TRBV19 to TRBJ2-1; 11 nucleotides agree with TRBD2. Germline V gene lookup returns CDR1 LNHDA and CDR2 SQIVND (reference sequence). This CDR3 is built from 14 residues. The CDR3 nucleotides read TGTGCCAGTGCGGGACTAGCGGTCTACACTGAGCAGTTCTTC. It codes for CASAGLAVYTEQFF.

This chain connects TRBV27 to TRBJ1-5, with a weak D call TRBD1 (5 bases). This CDR3 region has 15 residues. V shed 5 bases and J shed 7 bases, with 18 bases lying between them. Germline assignment: CDR1 MNHEY and CDR2 SMNVEV (reference sequence). CDR3 nucleotides: TGTGCCAGCAGTACCCGGGGGGGTGTAGGGCAGCCCCAGCATTTT. Protein product: CASSTRGGVGQPQHF.

The chain couples TRBV2 to TRBJ2-5; no definite D call. This CDR3 comprises 13 residues. V shed 6 bases and J shed 4 bases, with 12 bases lying between them. Germline loops: CDR1 SNHLY, CDR2 FYNNEI. Written as DNA, the CDR3 is TGTGCCAGCAGGGGCTTGAGGCTAGAGACCCAGTACTTC. Residues: CASRGLRLETQYF.

The V call is TRBV2, the J call TRBJ2-7, with 10 bases lining up with TRBD1. V lost 6 bases and J lost 4; bases outside the gene matches: 12. This CDR3 has 16 amino acids. Germline V gene data show CDR1 as SNHLY and CDR2 as FYNNEI. For the CDR3, the DNA is TGTGCCAGCAGCCCAGGCGGGACAGGGGTATTGTACGAGCAGTACTTC. This encodes CASSPGGTGVLYEQYF.

V and J are TRBV4-3 and TRBJ2-7; D gene ambiguous. The CDR3 totals 15 residues. The ends were cut back, 0 bases at V and 4 bases at J, with 13 bases in the middle. Germline V lookup: CDR1 LGHNA, CDR2 YSLEER. The DNA for the CDR3 is TGCGCCAGCAGCCAAGAAAGAACTCGCTTTTACGAGCAGTACTTC. Translated: CASSQERTRFYEQYF.

This sequence joins TRBV28 and TRBJ2-7; D might be TRBD2 (6 bases). Germline-derived CDR1 and CDR2 are MDHEN and SYDVKM. This CDR3 has 14 residues. Trimming took 6 bases from V and 0 from J, leaving 12 bases between them. CDR3 nucleotides: TGTGCCAGCAGACCCAGGCGGGACTCCTACGAGCAGTACTTC. Its protein is CASRPRRDSYEQYF.

Only a few counts were recorded for this clone. The gene calls are TRBV7-9 and TRBJ1-1; perhaps TRBD1 as D (5 bases). In germline, CDR1 is SEHNR, CDR2 FQNEAQ (reference sequence). CDR3 size: 12 residues. Trimming shortened V by 4 bases and J by 7 bases, and 10 bases separated the two germline ends. The CDR3 bases are TGTGCCAGCAGCTCACCGGGGGTTGAAGCTTTCTTT. It specifies CASSSPGVEAFF.

The chain combines TRBV13 with TRBJ1-2; D is unclear. Germline lookup yields CDR1 PRHDT and CDR2 FYEKMQ (reference sequence). V lost 0 bases and J 4 bases, leaving 15 bases between the germline ends. The CDR3 covers 16 residues. The CDR3 nucleotides are TGTGCCAGCAGCTTAGGCGAAGGGATGGGGATCTATGGCTACACCTTC. This encodes CASSLGEGMGIYGYTF.